A selection of T cell receptor beta chains follows, all from one sample in a study of CD8 T cells in Susac syndrome. TCRdb ran MiXCR on the immunoSEQ multiplex PCR reads and lists one entry per CDR3 protein. The sample gives about 180,000 distinct CDR3 sequences, roughly 95% of which show up once; approximately 0.09% is in the top ten. The sequencing input was CD4+ T cells from PBMCs. These TCRs come from a human donor with multiple sclerosis. CDR3s include the opening cysteine and the closing phenylalanine or tryptophan. D genes are given only for firm matches. Part of the rows lack a size; the others show once, few, many or a class for expanded clones.

D gene,clone size,V gene,J gene,CDR3 protein,CDR3 DNA
.,.,TRBV7-2,TRBJ1-1,CASSLAVWQGNTEAFF,TGTGCCAGCAGCTTAGCGGTGTGGCAGGGAAATACTGAAGCTTTCTTT
TRBD2,.,TRBV20-1,TRBJ2-3,CSASATSGGADTQYF,TGCAGTGCTAGCGCGACTAGCGGGGGGGCGGATACGCAGTATTTT
.,few,TRBV5-1,TRBJ2-3,CASSLDAGLSTDTQYF,TGCGCCAGCAGCTTGGATGCGGGGTTAAGCACAGATACGCAGTATTTT
TRBD1,.,TRBV4-1,TRBJ2-3,CASSRTTPDRGKDTQYF,TGCGCCAGCAGCCGCACCACCCCGGACAGGGGAAAAGATACGCAGTATTTT
.,.,TRBV20-1,TRBJ2-1,CSASGTNNEQFF,TGCAGTGCCAGCGGGACAAACAATGAGCAGTTCTTC
.,.,TRBV30,TRBJ1-2,CAWSTGLTYGYTF,TGTGCCTGGAGTACAGGGCTGACTTATGGCTACACCTTC
TRBD2,.,TRBV12-3/TRBV12-4,TRBJ2-7,CASSSRFGSGGSYEQYF,TGTGCCAGCAGTTCGCGCTTTGGTAGCGGGGGTTCCTACGAGCAGTACTTC
.,.,TRBV7-9,TRBJ1-3,CASSSLFSGNTIYF,TGTGCCAGCAGCTCCCTGTTCTCTGGAAACACCATATATTTT
.,.,TRBV6-1,TRBJ1-5,CASSEAERVNQPQHF,TGTGCCAGCAGTGAAGCGGAGCGGGTCAATCAGCCCCAGCATTTT
TRBD2,.,TRBV7-2,TRBJ2-1,CASSDTSGGRSEQFF,TGTGCCAGCAGCGACACTAGCGGGGGGCGGAGTGAGCAGTTCTTC
.,.,TRBV29-1,TRBJ1-2,CSVDKQSGDYGYTF,TGCAGCGTTGACAAACAGTCCGGGGACTATGGCTACACCTTC
.,.,TRBV29-1,TRBJ1-1,CSAADFPPNTEAFF,TGCAGCGCCGCGGACTTCCCTCCGAACACTGAAGCTTTCTTT